This T cell receptor beta chain is from a study of OX40 agonist ivuxolimab in advanced cancers. About the study: The dose-escalation cohort was approximately 84% male, with a mean age of 60 years, ranging about 20 to 79.

Only in-frame clones appear in the TCRdb table, and some are missing; sequencing was by immunoSEQ multiplex PCR. Counted here are 55,000 to 85,000 clones, 75% to 90% occurring once; the ten biggest clones make up approximately 1.2%. No patient had autoimmune disease or received systemic immunosuppression. Germline V gene lookup returns CDR1 SEHNR and CDR2 FQNEAQ (reference sequence). V was cut by 1 base and J by 7 bases, with 11 bases left in between. This CDR3 is 15 amino acids long. The chain joins TRBV7-9 to TRBJ1-6; D is perhaps TRBD1 (5 bases). Sample: CD4+ or CD8+ T cells sorted from blood, taken in a trial of the OX40 agonist ivuxolimab. The clonotype was recovered from an adult with an advanced solid tumor such as melanoma, head and neck, liver or kidney cancer. The CDR3 reads CASSLDGARNSPLHF. In DNA, the CDR3 is TGTGCCAGCAGCTTAGACGGGGCGCGGAATTCACCCCTCCACTTT.